A single sample is the source of the 32 T cell receptor beta chains below, sequenced in a study of CD8+ T cells in alopecia areata. Following extraction, RNA underwent reverse transcription to cDNA, which served as the sequencing template. Sequenced by immunoSEQ multiplex PCR; TCRdb stores in-frame clones only, minus some. The data show 250,000 or so clones, around two thirds seen once. The sample in question was CD4+ T cells sorted from blood, obtained at week 0. Receptors originate from a human donor with alopecia areata.

The chain uses TRBV9 and TRBJ2-5, with D tentatively TRBD1 (6 bases). The CDR3 is 14 residues long. V was pared by 4 bases and J by 5 bases, with 15 bases between. Germline V gene lookup returns CDR1 SGDLS and CDR2 YYNGEE. The CDR3 protein is CASSLSSQGETQYF. The CDR3 DNA is TGTGCCAGCAGCCTTTCATCGCAGGGGGAGACCCAGTACTTC.

The rearrangement joins TRBV30 to TRBJ1-2; 7 bases fit TRBD1. Germline V gives CDR1 GTSNPN, CDR2 SVGIG (reference sequence). V trimming: 3 bases; J trimming: 2 bases; junction bases outside the gene matches: 6. This CDR3 spans 14 amino acids. Here the CDR3 DNA reads TGTGCCTGGAGGTTCCGGGGACAGAACTATGGCTACACCTTC. This encodes CAWRFRGQNYGYTF.

This chain joins TRBV29-1 and TRBJ1-4; 9 positions match TRBD1. Germline V gene data show CDR1 as SQVTM and CDR2 as ANQGSEA. The trim removed 6 bases at V and 8 bases at J, leaving 7 bases unmatched. This CDR3 is built from 13 residues. The CDR3 bases are TGCAGCGTCGCCGACAGGGGGACCGAAAAACTGTTTTTT. Translation gives CSVADRGTEKLFF.

The chain is built from TRBV29-1 and TRBJ2-3; 8 nucleotides agree with TRBD2. Germline assignment: CDR1 SQVTM and CDR2 ANQGSEA. Trimming took 5 bases from V and 4 from J; bases not matched to a gene: 5. The CDR3 is 13 residues long. CDR3 in amino acids: CSVSSGRADTQYF. CDR3 DNA: TGCAGCGTTTCAAGCGGGAGAGCAGATACGCAGTATTTT.

The rearrangement links TRBV9 to TRBJ2-6; the D is unclear. CDR1 is SGDLS and CDR2 is YYNGEE in the germline V gene. The CDR3 is made up of 17 amino acids. Trimming cost V 7 bases and J 0 bases, with 17 bases left between them. CDR3 bases: TGTGCCAGCTCCTCCGTGGGAAGGCCCTCTGGGGCCAACGTCCTGACTTTC. Its translation is CASSSVGRPSGANVLTF.

This chain links TRBV30 with TRBJ1-5; D is ambiguous. This CDR3 spans 14 amino acids. The germline V and J ends were trimmed by 1 base and 3 bases, with 10 bases remaining between them. CDR1 is GTSNPN, CDR2 SVGIG, per germline (reference sequence). This CDR3 reads CAWSEGLNNQPQHF. The CDR3 coding sequence is TGTGCCTGGAGTGAGGGCCTCAACAATCAGCCCCAGCATTTT.

The chain joins TRBV5-1 to TRBJ1-1; D uncertain. The germline V and J ends were trimmed by 4 bases and 1 base, with 14 bases remaining between them. Germline V gives CDR1 SGHRS, CDR2 YFSETQ. This CDR3 is built from 15 residues. CDR3 nucleotides: TGCGCCAGCAGCGTACTGGGCAGCAAGAACACTGAAGCTTTCTTT. It encodes CASSVLGSKNTEAFF.

The rearrangement joins TRBV7-9 to TRBJ2-5; D unresolved. CDR1 SEHNR and CDR2 FQNEAQ come from the germline V gene (reference sequence). V lost 1 base and J 9 bases, leaving 9 bases between the germline ends. The CDR3 length is 12 residues. CDR3 DNA sequence: TGTGCCAGCAGCTTAGACGCGCCGCCCCAGTACTTC. Translated, it gives CASSLDAPPQYF.

This chain uses TRBV25-1 with TRBJ2-3, with 7 bases that match TRBD2. Germline V CDR1 and CDR2: MGHDK, SYGVNS. With V trimmed by 5 bases and J by 5 bases, 16 bases remained unmatched. The CDR3 contains 17 residues. The CDR3 region has the DNA TGTGCCAGCAGTATACCCTCAGGACTAGTCGGAGGAGATACGCAGTATTTT. Its translation: CASSIPSGLVGGDTQYF.

This clone was picked up a small number of times. The CDR3: CATSRDNREETQYF. As DNA, the CDR3 is TGTGCCACCAGCAGAGATAACAGGGAAGAGACCCAGTACTTC. V is TRBV15 and J is TRBJ2-5; TRBD1 is a possible D gene (6 bases). The CDR3 is made up of 14 amino acids. The germline gives CDR1 LNHNV, CDR2 YYDKDF (reference sequence). Trimming cost V 0 bases and J 3 bases, with 8 bases left between them.

This clone was seen a few times. The chain couples TRBV11-2 to TRBJ2-7, with a possible D match to TRBD1 (5 bases). The CDR3 totals 14 residues. From germline, CDR1 is SGHAT and CDR2 FQNNGV. Trimming took off 1 base at V and 4 bases at J, with 11 bases between the two ends. CDR3 nucleotides: TGTGCCAGCAGCTTAGGCAGGGAAGTGTACGAGCAGTACTTC. Protein product: CASSLGREVYEQYF.

This clone was counted between two and nine times. The chain joins TRBV29-1 to TRBJ2-3; D may correspond to TRBD1 or TRBD2 (7 bases each). The germline gives CDR1 SQVTM, CDR2 ANQGSEA. V was clipped by 6 bases and J by 5 bases, with 15 bases between them. CDR3 length equals 13 residues. In nucleotides, the CDR3 is TGCAGCGTCGAGACAGGGAGGGGAGATACGCAGTATTTT. It yields the protein CSVETGRGDTQYF.

The chain carries TRBV10-3 and TRBJ1-2; D call uncertain. Trimming removed 4 bases at V and 3 bases at J, with 12 bases between. The length of the CDR3 is 14 residues. The germline V gene encodes CDR1 ENHRY and CDR2 SYGVKD. The CDR3 sequence is CAISAVTWDYGYTF. CDR3 in DNA: TGTGCCATCAGTGCAGTAACCTGGGACTATGGCTACACCTTC.

The chain recombines TRBV5-1 with TRBJ1-2; D gene unclear. Germline CDR1 and CDR2: SGHRS and YFSETQ. V was cut by 4 bases and J by 8 bases, with 18 bases left in between. CDR3 length equals 14 residues. CDR3 protein: CASSPGSSGWGYTF. DNA of the CDR3: TGCGCCAGCAGCCCCGGAAGCTCCGGTTGGGGCTACACCTTC.

As regards this clone: This sample includes further DNA sequences coding for the same CDR3. The V gene is TRBV11-1, the J gene TRBJ2-5; D not resolved. This CDR3 comprises 11 residues. V dropped 5 bases and J dropped 5 bases, with 6 bases sitting between them. The V gene's germline CDR1 is SGHAT and CDR2 FQDESV (reference sequence). The CDR3 coding sequence is TGTGCCAGCAGCCTTGGGGAGACCCAGTACTTC. The encoded protein is CASSLGETQYF.

Regarding this clone: Distinct nucleotide sequences in the sample also encode this CDR3. This chain connects TRBV29-1 to TRBJ2-5; 7 nucleotides agree with TRBD2. V shed 3 bases and J 2 bases; nucleotides not matched to a gene: 0. From germline, CDR1 is SQVTM and CDR2 ANQGSEA. The CDR3 sequence is 12 residues long. Here the CDR3 DNA reads TGCAGCGTTGAGCGGGGGCAAGAGACCCAGTACTTC. It encodes CSVERGQETQYF.

The V and J genes are TRBV7-6 and TRBJ2-1, with a tentative D call TRBD1 (6 bases). Trimming took 1 base from V and 8 from J, leaving 18 bases between them. CDR3 size: 16 residues. The germline V gene encodes CDR1 SGHVS and CDR2 FNYEAQ. CDR3: CASSLGGLARPDEQFF. The CDR3 coding sequence is TGTGCCAGCAGCTTAGGGGGGCTAGCTAGGCCCGATGAGCAGTTCTTC. Full variable domain (missing parts from reference TRBV7-6 and TRBJ2-1): GAGVSQSPRYKVTKRGQDVALRCDPISGHVSLYWYRQALGQGPEFLTYFNYEAQQDKSGLPNDRFSAERPEGSISTLTIQRTEQRDSAMYRCASSLGGLARPDEQFFGPGTRLTVL.

This chain links TRBV20-1 with TRBJ2-1, with TRBD2 as a possible D gene (5 bases). The CDR3 sequence is 11 residues long. Trimming left V 2 bases short and J 10 bases short, with 9 bases between. Germline values: CDR1 DFQATT, CDR2 SNEGSKA (reference sequence). The CDR3 DNA follows: TGCAGTGCTAGATCTAAGCGGGAGCAGTTCTTC. Its protein product is CSARSKREQFF.

This clone was counted once. This chain connects TRBV5-1 to TRBJ2-7, with D tentatively TRBD2 (6 bases). The CDR3 length is 12 residues. Germline loops: CDR1 SGHRS, CDR2 YFSETQ. Trimming took off 1 base at V and 6 bases at J, with 8 bases between the two ends. CDR3 sequence (DNA): TGCGCCAGCAGCTTGTTGGGGGGCGAGCAGTACTTC. Protein product: CASSLLGGEQYF. Full variable domain (missing parts from reference TRBV5-1 and TRBJ2-7): KAGVTQTPRYLIKTRGQQVTLSCSPISGHRSVSWYQQTPGQGLQFLFEYFSETQRNKGNFPGRFSGRQFSNSRSEMNVSTLELGDSALYLCASSLLGGEQYFGPGTRLTVT.

The chain has TRBV7-3 and TRBJ2-1, with 9 bases lining up with TRBD1. V trimming: 5 bases; J trimming: 9 bases; junction bases outside the gene matches: 5. The germline V gene has CDR1 SGHTA and CDR2 FQGTGA. The CDR3 has 13 amino acids. The CDR3: CASSGQGMGEQFF. CDR3 DNA sequence: TGTGCCAGCAGCGGACAGGGGATGGGTGAGCAGTTCTTC.

The chain's CDR3 is CASSSGRIYGYTF. CDR3 DNA sequence: TGTGCCAGCAGCTCGGGACGCATCTATGGCTACACCTTC. The J gene is TRBJ1-2, the V gene TRBV7-9, with a tentative D call TRBD1 (5 bases). The length of the CDR3 is 13 residues. CDR1 and CDR2 (germline): SEHNR, FQNEAQ (reference sequence). The V end was cut by 4 bases, the J end by 4 bases, with 10 bases between.

V is TRBV5-4 and J is TRBJ2-1; 13 bases fit TRBD2. This CDR3 spans 17 amino acids. Germline assignment: CDR1 SGHNT and CDR2 YYREEE (reference sequence). V was pared by 4 bases and J by 5 bases, with 9 bases of the junction left unmatched. DNA for the CDR3: TGTGCCAGCAGCCCGGGACTAGCGGGGCGACCAGACAATGAGCAGTTCTTC. As protein: CASSPGLAGRPDNEQFF.

This chain connects TRBV29-1 to TRBJ2-7; D is perhaps TRBD1 (6 bases). Per germline, CDR1 SQVTM and CDR2 ANQGSEA. Trimming shortened V by 4 bases and J by 3 bases, and 13 bases separated the two germline ends. CDR3 length equals 13 residues. This CDR3 reads CSVGEGDYYEQYF. In nucleotides, the CDR3 is TGCAGCGTTGGTGAGGGGGATTACTACGAGCAGTACTTC.

The chain carries TRBV5-1 and TRBJ1-5, with a weak D call TRBD1 (5 bases). Germline V gene sequence: CDR1 SGHRS, CDR2 YFSETQ. The CDR3 has 15 amino acids. Trimming stripped 0 bases from V and 4 bases from J, with 11 bases between. As DNA, the CDR3 is TGCGCCAGCAGCTTGGAAGGGGTACGTAATCAGCCCCAGCATTTT. It encodes CASSLEGVRNQPQHF.

Note on this clone: This specimen includes other DNA sequences encoding the same CDR3. The rearrangement uses TRBV15 and TRBJ2-5; tentative D call: TRBD2 (5 bases). The V and J ends lost 1 base and 5 bases respectively, with 8 bases between them. Germline V gives CDR1 LNHNV, CDR2 YYDKDF (reference sequence). The CDR3 consists of 13 residues. CDR3 residues: CATSRGPGETQYF. CDR3 nucleotides: TGTGCCACCAGCAGAGGCCCGGGGGAGACCCAGTACTTC.

This chain uses TRBV18 with TRBJ2-1; 9 nucleotides line up with TRBD1. V dropped 4 bases and J dropped 6; count of bases not matched to a gene: 7. The CDR3 sequence is 15 residues long. CDR1 is KGHSH, CDR2 LQKENI, per germline. As DNA, the CDR3 is TGTGCCAGCTCACACACAGGGGGCCGTTTCAATGAGCAGTTCTTC. Translation: CASSHTGGRFNEQFF.

The rearrangement joins TRBV29-1 to TRBJ1-5, with TRBD1 matching 8 bases. Germline lookup yields CDR1 SQVTM and CDR2 ANQGSEA. V was clipped by 4 bases and J by 2 bases; unmatched bases: 7. The CDR3 totals 15 residues. CDR3 amino acids: CSVVQGANGNQPQHF. The CDR3 DNA sequence: TGCAGCGTTGTCCAGGGGGCGAATGGCAATCAGCCCCAGCATTTT.

The sample holds one count of this clone. V usage is TRBV25-1 and J usage is TRBJ1-2; the D is unclear. The CDR3 totals 14 residues. Trimming removed 8 bases from V and 4 bases from J, with 17 bases in between. The V gene's germline CDR1 is MGHDK and CDR2 SYGVNS. Here the CDR3 reads CASSTPHPGYGYTF. The CDR3 nucleotides read TGTGCCAGCTCTACGCCGCATCCGGGCTATGGCTACACCTTC.

The chain uses TRBV18 and TRBJ2-5; D is unclear. The CDR3 is made up of 12 amino acids. Trimming removed 2 bases from V and 3 bases from J, with 4 bases in between. The germline gives CDR1 KGHSH, CDR2 LQKENI. For the CDR3, the DNA is TGTGCCAGCTCACCAGGGGAAGAGACCCAGTACTTC. This codes for CASSPGEETQYF.

The V and J genes are TRBV30 and TRBJ2-1, with D unclear. CDR1 GTSNPN and CDR2 SVGIG come from the germline V gene (reference sequence). The CDR3 is 15 amino acids. The V and J ends lost 0 bases and 8 bases respectively, with 17 bases between them. CDR3 sequence: CAWSVGLPRGDEQFF. The CDR3, as DNA: TGTGCCTGGAGTGTTGGTCTCCCACGCGGTGATGAGCAGTTCTTC.

The chain employs TRBV19 and TRBJ2-5, with unresolved D. Germline CDR1 LNHDA, CDR2 SQIVND (reference sequence). Trimming took off 5 bases at V and 9 bases at J, with 16 bases between the two ends. CDR3 length: 13 residues. The chain's CDR3 is CASSSDSLSAQYF. The CDR3 DNA reads TGTGCCAGTAGTTCCGACTCCTTGTCGGCCCAGTACTTC.

V usage is TRBV30 and J usage is TRBJ1-5; D gene uncertain. Trimming pared 1 base from V and 4 bases from J, leaving 8 bases between. The CDR3 has 13 residues. Germline CDR1 GTSNPN, CDR2 SVGIG (reference sequence). CDR3 protein: CAWSGGVNQPQHF. The DNA of the CDR3 is TGTGCCTGGAGTGGTGGGGTTAATCAGCCCCAGCATTTT. Full variable domain (outside the CDR3, taken from reference TRBV30 and TRBJ1-5): SQTIHQWPATLVQPVGSPLSLECTVEGTSNPNLYWYRQAAGRGLQLLFYSVGIGQISSEVPQNLSASRPQDRQFILSSKKLLLSDSGFYLCAWSGGVNQPQHFGDGTRLSIL.